Listed below are T cell receptor beta chains from one sample, sequenced in a study of shared clonotypes between healthy human individuals. Clones were sequenced by immunoSEQ multiplex PCR, and TCRdb holds only the in-frame ones, with some missing. The sample contains roughly 1,000,000 clones, about four fifths of which appear only once. Material: memory CD4+ T cells from PBMCs. These receptor sequences come from a man aged 18 to 29 in good health. Some clones in this sample may be carry-over from other donors' samples. Both conserved end residues are part of each CDR3. D genes are given only for firm matches. The size entry is marked missing in some rows and otherwise reads once, few, many or a size class.

d_gene	v_gene	abundance	j_gene	CDR3aa	CDR3nt
.	TRBV27	.	TRBJ2-4	CASSLSQGGRYF	TGTGCCAGCAGTTTATCTCAGGGGGGGAGGTACTTC
.	TRBV28	.	TRBJ1-5	CASSLSSQPQHF	TGTGCCAGCAGTTTATCCTCTCAGCCCCAGCATTTT
.	TRBV11-2	once	TRBJ1-2	CASSLGPGVNYGYTF	TGTGCCAGCAGCTTAGGACCAGGGGTTAACTATGGCTACACCTTC
TRBD1	TRBV30	.	TRBJ1-5	CAWKGTVSSNQPQHF	TGTGCCTGGAAGGGGACAGTCTCTAGCAATCAGCCCCAGCATTTT
.	TRBV7-6	.	TRBJ2-6	CASSAIPPYTGANVLTF	TGTGCCAGCAGCGCAATCCCCCCCTATACTGGGGCCAACGTCCTGACTTTC
TRBD1	TRBV19	.	TRBJ2-7	CASSLGTAYEQYF	TGTGCCAGTAGTCTAGGGACAGCCTACGAGCAGTACTTC
.	TRBV28	.	TRBJ1-2	CASSLLAANGYTF	TGTGCCAGCAGTTTATTGGCGGCAAATGGCTACACCTTC
.	TRBV11-2	.	TRBJ2-2	CASSPRGGTGELFF	TGTGCCAGCAGCCCGAGGGGGGGTACCGGGGAGCTGTTTTTT
.	TRBV9	few	TRBJ2-7	CASSVGGSSYEQYF	TGTGCCAGCAGCGTAGGTGGGAGCTCCTACGAGCAGTACTTC
.	TRBV30	.	TRBJ1-1	CAWSRGQLNTEAFF	TGTGCCTGGAGTAGAGGACAGCTAAACACTGAAGCTTTCTTT
TRBD1	TRBV19	.	TRBJ1-2	CASTTGTELFGYTF	TGTGCCAGTACCACCGGGACAGAGCTCTTTGGCTACACCTTC
.	TRBV7-9	few	TRBJ2-2	CASSQTETGELFF	TGTGCCAGCAGTCAAACGGAGACCGGGGAGCTGTTTTTT
.	TRBV29-1	.	TRBJ1-2	CSVSNGDGTNYGYTF	TGCAGCGTTTCCAACGGGGATGGGACCAACTATGGCTACACCTTC
.	TRBV2	.	TRBJ1-5	CASSEGQNQHF	TGTGCCAGCAGTGAAGGGCAAAACCAGCATTTT
.	TRBV7-2	once	TRBJ2-3	CASSTAGARADTQYF	TGTGCCAGCAGCACCGCAGGGGCTCGGGCAGATACGCAGTATTTT
.	TRBV7-6	.	TRBJ2-3	CASSLVQGSTDTQYF	TGTGCCAGCAGCTTAGTACAGGGTAGCACAGATACGCAGTATTTT
.	TRBV30	.	TRBJ2-6	CAWSPTRWANVLTF	TGTGCCTGGAGCCCTACTAGGTGGGCCAACGTCCTGACTTTC
.	TRBV12-5	.	TRBJ2-1	CASAWGGGTANNEQFF	TGTGCTAGTGCCTGGGGGGGCGGGACAGCTAACAATGAGCAGTTCTTC
TRBD2	TRBV4-1	.	TRBJ2-2	CASSQDTLAGGPGGSGELFF	TGCGCCAGCAGCCAAGATACGCTAGCGGGAGGGCCTGGCGGGAGCGGGGAGCTGTTTTTT
.	TRBV7-6	.	TRBJ2-7	CASSLEIGEQYF	TGTGCCAGCAGCTTAGAGATCGGCGAGCAGTACTTC
.	TRBV7-3	.	TRBJ2-3	CASSLTFPGAGKDTQYF	TGTGCCAGCAGCTTAACCTTCCCCGGGGCGGGTAAAGATACGCAGTATTTT
.	TRBV5-1	once	TRBJ2-5	CASSLAWGQQETQYF	TGCGCCAGCAGCTTGGCTTGGGGTCAACAAGAGACCCAGTACTTC
.	TRBV5-6	once	TRBJ2-7	CASSLRGSYEQYF	TGTGCCAGCAGCTTGCGGGGGAGCTACGAGCAGTACTTC
TRBD2	TRBV5-1	few	TRBJ2-3	CASSLELAGGYTDTQYF	TGCGCCAGCAGCTTGGAACTAGCGGGAGGATACACAGATACGCAGTATTTT
TRBD1	TRBV28	.	TRBJ1-4	CASSETGEGNEKLFF	TGTGCCAGCAGCGAAACAGGGGAAGGTAATGAAAAACTGTTTTTT
.	TRBV12-5	.	TRBJ2-5	CASGLGQAIETQYF	TGTGCTAGTGGTTTGGGACAGGCAATCGAGACCCAGTACTTC
.	TRBV28	.	TRBJ2-7	CASREQGTSYEQYF	TGTGCCAGCAGGGAACAGGGAACTAGTTACGAGCAGTACTTC
.	TRBV28	.	TRBJ2-1	CASSHRGEQFF	TGTGCCAGCAGCCATCGGGGTGAGCAGTTCTTC
TRBD2	TRBV27	few	TRBJ2-3	CASSRDPRTSGSTDTQYF	TGTGCCAGCAGTCGGGACCCACGGACTAGCGGGAGCACAGATACGCAGTATTTT
TRBD1	TRBV9	.	TRBJ2-4	CASSARDRGENIQYF	TGTGCCAGCAGCGCAAGAGACAGGGGGGAGAACATTCAGTACTTC
.	TRBV2	.	TRBJ2-5	CASSSQETQYF	TGTGCCAGCAGTTCTCAAGAGACCCAGTACTTC
.	TRBV7-2	.	TRBJ2-3	CASSGWVSTDTQYF	TGTGCCAGCAGCGGGTGGGTTAGCACAGATACGCAGTATTTT
.	TRBV19	.	TRBJ1-2	CASSIRTGTRGYTF	TGTGCCAGTAGTATACGGACCGGGACGAGAGGCTACACCTTC
.	TRBV19	.	TRBJ1-4	CGSGSSTNEKLFF	TGTGGATCAGGGAGCTCAACTAATGAAAAACTGTTTTTT
.	TRBV7-9	.	TRBJ2-5	CASSPVLGLHQETQYF	TGTGCCAGCAGCCCAGTCCTGGGACTTCATCAAGAGACCCAGTACTTC